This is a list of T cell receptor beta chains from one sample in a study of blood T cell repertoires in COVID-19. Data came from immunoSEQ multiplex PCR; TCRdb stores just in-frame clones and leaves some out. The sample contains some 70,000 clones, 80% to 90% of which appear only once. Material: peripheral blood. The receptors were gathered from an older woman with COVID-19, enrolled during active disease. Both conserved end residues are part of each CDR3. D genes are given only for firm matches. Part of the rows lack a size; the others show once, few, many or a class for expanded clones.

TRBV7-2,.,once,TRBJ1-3,CASSLDTGTGNTIYF,TGTGCCAGCAGCTTAGATACAGGGACTGGAAACACCATATATTTT
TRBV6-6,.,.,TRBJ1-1,CASSYSPMRSTEAFF,TGTGCCAGCAGTTACTCCCCTATGAGGAGCACTGAAGCTTTCTTT
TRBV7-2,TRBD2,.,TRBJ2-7,CASSSSGPTSYEQYF,TGTGCCAGCAGCTCTAGCGGTCCTACCTCCTACGAGCAGTACTTC
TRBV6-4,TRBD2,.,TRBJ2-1,CAIKAGRTYNEQFF,TGTGCCATCAAAGCGGGAAGGACCTACAATGAGCAGTTCTTC
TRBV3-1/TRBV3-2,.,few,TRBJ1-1,CASSQDRGENTEAFF,TGTGCCAGCAGCCAAGATAGGGGCGAGAACACTGAAGCTTTCTTT
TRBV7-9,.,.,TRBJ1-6,CASSLQGTNNSPLHF,TGTGCCAGCAGCTTACAGGGTACCAATAATTCACCCCTCCACTTT
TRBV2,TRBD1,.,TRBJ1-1,CASRGTGVTEAFF,TGTGCCAGCAGGGGGACAGGGGTAACTGAAGCTTTCTTT
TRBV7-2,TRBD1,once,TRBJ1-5,CASNVTGVQPQHF,TGTGCCAGCAACGTGACAGGGGTTCAGCCCCAGCATTTT
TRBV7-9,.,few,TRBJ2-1,CASSSMGLPLDEQFF,TGTGCCAGCAGCAGCATGGGACTCCCATTGGATGAGCAGTTCTTC
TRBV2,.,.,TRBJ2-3,CASTQRLNTDTQYF,TGTGCCAGCACCCAGAGGCTAAACACAGATACGCAGTATTTT
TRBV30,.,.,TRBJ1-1,CAWSAPSQWGQVNTEAFF,TGTGCCTGGAGTGCCCCGTCTCAGTGGGGGCAGGTGAACACTGAAGCTTTCTTT
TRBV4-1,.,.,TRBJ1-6,CASSHLTGRRDTTLHF,TGCGCCAGCAGCCACCTAACGGGACGGAGGGATACGACCCTCCACTTT
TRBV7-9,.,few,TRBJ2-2,CASSLNEYTGELFF,TGTGCCAGCAGCCTAAACGAGTATACCGGGGAGCTGTTTTTT
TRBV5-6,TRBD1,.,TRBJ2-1,CASSLGMDRGPVDEQFF,TGTGCCAGCAGCTTAGGGATGGACAGGGGGCCGGTGGATGAGCAGTTCTTC
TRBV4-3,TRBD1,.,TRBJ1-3,CASSQDRGQGFGNTIYF,TGCGCCAGCAGCCAAGACCGGGGACAGGGTTTCGGAAACACCATATATTTT
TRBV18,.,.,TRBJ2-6,CASSSQASGANVLTF,TGTGCCAGCTCATCCCAAGCCTCTGGGGCCAACGTCCTGACTTTC
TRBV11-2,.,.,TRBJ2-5,CASSPPDRPETQYF,TGTGCCAGCAGCCCCCCCGACAGGCCAGAGACCCAGTACTTC
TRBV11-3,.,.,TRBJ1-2,CASSLVAGLSYGYTF,TGTGCCAGCAGCTTAGTTGCAGGGCTCTCCTATGGCTACACCTTC
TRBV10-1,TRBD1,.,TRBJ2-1,CASSALRTGGVGNEQFF,TGCGCCAGCAGTGCCCTCCGGACAGGGGGCGTTGGCAATGAGCAGTTCTTC
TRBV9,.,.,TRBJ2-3,CASSGWTTGDTQYF,TGTGCCAGCAGCGGATGGACTACGGGTGATACGCAGTATTTT
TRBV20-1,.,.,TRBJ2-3,CSASNRGTDTQYF,TGCAGTGCTAGTAACAGGGGCACAGATACGCAGTATTTT
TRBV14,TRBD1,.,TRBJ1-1,CASSLGEGGSRVTEAFF,TGTGCCAGCAGCCTCGGCGAAGGGGGCAGTAGGGTCACTGAAGCTTTCTTT
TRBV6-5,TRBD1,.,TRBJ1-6,CASRQGVLNSPLHF,TGTGCCAGCAGACAGGGGGTCCTCAATTCACCCCTCCACTTT
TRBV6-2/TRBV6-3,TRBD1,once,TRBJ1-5,CASSSGQGTRPQHF,TGTGCCAGCAGTAGTGGACAGGGTACACGGCCCCAGCATTTT
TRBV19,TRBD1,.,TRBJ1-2,CASSRDRGTYGYTF,TGTGCCAGTAGCCGGGACAGGGGAACCTATGGCTACACCTTC
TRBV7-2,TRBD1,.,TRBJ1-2,CASSFSGTVNTNGYTF,TGTGCCAGCAGCTTTTCCGGGACAGTTAATACCAATGGCTACACCTTC
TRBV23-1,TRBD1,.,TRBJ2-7,CASSQSTRDRGPSF,TGCGCCAGCAGTCAATCGACCCGAGACAGGGGCCCGTCCTTC
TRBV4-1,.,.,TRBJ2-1,CASSQLEDSRGQFF,TGCGCCAGCAGCCAACTTGAGGATTCGCGGGGGCAGTTCTTC
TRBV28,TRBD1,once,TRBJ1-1,CASSETGGVDTEAFF,TGTGCCAGCAGTGAGACAGGGGGCGTGGACACTGAAGCTTTCTTT
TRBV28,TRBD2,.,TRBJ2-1,CASSSAGTSGRNEQFF,TGTGCCAGCAGTTCCGCCGGGACTAGCGGGAGGAATGAGCAGTTCTTC
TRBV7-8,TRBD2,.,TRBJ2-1,CASSLHLAGGRSYNEQFF,TGTGCCAGCAGCTTACACCTAGCGGGAGGACGCTCCTACAATGAGCAGTTCTTC